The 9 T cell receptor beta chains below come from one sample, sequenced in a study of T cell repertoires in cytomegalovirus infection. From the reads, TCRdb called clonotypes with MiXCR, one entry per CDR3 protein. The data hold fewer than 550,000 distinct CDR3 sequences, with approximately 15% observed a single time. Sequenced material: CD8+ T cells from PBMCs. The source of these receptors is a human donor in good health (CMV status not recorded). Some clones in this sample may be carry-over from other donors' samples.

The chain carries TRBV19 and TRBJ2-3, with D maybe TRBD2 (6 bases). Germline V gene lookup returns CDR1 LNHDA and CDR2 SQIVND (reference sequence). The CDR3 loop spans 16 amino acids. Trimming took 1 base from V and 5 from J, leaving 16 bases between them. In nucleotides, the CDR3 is TGTGCCAGTAGTATAGCAAAGGGCGGGGTAAGAGATACGCAGTATTTT. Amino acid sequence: CASSIAKGGVRDTQYF.

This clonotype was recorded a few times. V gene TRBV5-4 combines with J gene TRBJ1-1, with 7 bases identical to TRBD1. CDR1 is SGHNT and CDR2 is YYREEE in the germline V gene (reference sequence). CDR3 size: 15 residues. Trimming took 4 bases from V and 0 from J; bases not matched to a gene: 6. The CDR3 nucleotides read TGTGCCAGCAGCAAGGACAGGTGGGTGAACACTGAAGCTTTCTTT. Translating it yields CASSKDRWVNTEAFF. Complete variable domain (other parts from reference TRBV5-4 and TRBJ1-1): ETGVTQSPTHLIKTRGQQVTLRCSSQSGHNTVSWYQQALGQGPQFIFQYYREEENGRGNFPPRFSGLQFPNYSSELNVNALELDDSALYLCASSKDRWVNTEAFFGQGTRLTVV.

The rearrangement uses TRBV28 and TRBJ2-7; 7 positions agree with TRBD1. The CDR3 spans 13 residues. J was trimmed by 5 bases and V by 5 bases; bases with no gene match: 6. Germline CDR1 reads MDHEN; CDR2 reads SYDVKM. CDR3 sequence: CASSLPTGDEQYF. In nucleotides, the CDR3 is TGTGCCAGCAGTCTACCCACAGGGGACGAGCAGTACTTC.

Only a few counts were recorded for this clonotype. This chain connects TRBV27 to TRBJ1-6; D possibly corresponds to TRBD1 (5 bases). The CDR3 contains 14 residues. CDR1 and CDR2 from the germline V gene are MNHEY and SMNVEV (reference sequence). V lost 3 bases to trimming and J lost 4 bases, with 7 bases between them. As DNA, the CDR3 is TGTGCCAGCAGTTTGACAGAATATAATTCACCCCTCCACTTT. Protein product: CASSLTEYNSPLHF.

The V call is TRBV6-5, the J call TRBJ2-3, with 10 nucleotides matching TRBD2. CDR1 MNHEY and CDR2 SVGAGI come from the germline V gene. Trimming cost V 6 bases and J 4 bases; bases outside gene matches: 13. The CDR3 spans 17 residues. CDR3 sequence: CASSLSGGMGEADTQYF. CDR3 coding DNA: TGTGCCAGCAGCCTTAGCGGGGGGATGGGGGAGGCAGATACGCAGTATTTT.

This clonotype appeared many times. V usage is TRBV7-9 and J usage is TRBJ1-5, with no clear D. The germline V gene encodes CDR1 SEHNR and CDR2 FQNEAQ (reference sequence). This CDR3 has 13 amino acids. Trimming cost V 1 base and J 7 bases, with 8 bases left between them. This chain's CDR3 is CASSLGAQQPQHF. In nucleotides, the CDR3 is TGTGCCAGCAGCTTAGGGGCGCAGCAGCCCCAGCATTTT.

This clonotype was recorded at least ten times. CDR3 coding DNA: TGTGCTAGTGGTTTGGAGTCGGACACTGAAGCTTTCTTT. Its translation: CASGLESDTEAFF. V gene TRBV12-5 combines with J gene TRBJ1-1; unclear D gene. The ends were cut back, 1 base at V and 3 bases at J, with 6 bases in the middle. CDR1 and CDR2 (germline): LGHNT, FRNRAP. The CDR3 runs to 13 residues. The full variable domain, with the rest looked up from reference TRBV12-5 and TRBJ1-1, is DARVTQTPRHKVTEMGQEVTMRCQPILGHNTVFWYRQTMMQGLELLAYFRNRAPLDDSGMPKDRFSAEMPDATLATLKIQPSEPRDSAVYFCASGLESDTEAFFGQGTRLTVV.

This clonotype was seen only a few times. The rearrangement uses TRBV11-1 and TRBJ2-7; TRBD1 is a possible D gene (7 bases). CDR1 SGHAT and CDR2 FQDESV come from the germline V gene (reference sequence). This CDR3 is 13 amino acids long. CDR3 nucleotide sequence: TGTGCAAATTCAGGGGGGCTTCCCTACGAGCAGTACTTC. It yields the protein CANSGGLPYEQYF.

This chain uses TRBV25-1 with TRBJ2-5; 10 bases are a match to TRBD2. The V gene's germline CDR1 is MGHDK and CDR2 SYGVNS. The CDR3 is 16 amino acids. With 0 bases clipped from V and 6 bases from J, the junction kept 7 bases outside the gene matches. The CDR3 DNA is TGTGCCAGCAGTGAATATGAAGCGGGGGGGGTAAAGACCCAGTACTTC. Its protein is CASSEYEAGGVKTQYF.